This TCR beta chain emerged from a study of T cell repertoires in cytomegalovirus infection (dated by TCRdb to the late 2010s). Study-level background: The peptide stimulations were aimed at well-studied HLA-B-restricted epitopes as well as recently identified HLA-C-restricted CMV epitopes, whose presentation resists viral immunomodulation. Because public TCR beta signatures pointed to carriage of CMV infection together with the matching HLA type, the HLA type of each donor mattered for the analysis.

About this clonotype: Its antigen remains unidentified. No much larger clone is present one base from it, and per-base qualities are unavailable.

Overall study outcomes, separate from this receptor: Carriers of CMV infection plus the relevant HLA type were discriminated by the cumulative frequency of public TCR beta family members in the study cohort and in an independent approximately 350-donor cohort. In the ex vivo response, HLA-C-restricted CMV-specific TCR beta clonotypes were dominant, and in two of eight donors the single most frequent clonotype came from this HLA-C-restricted group.

The sample's treatment or condition label is to be understood as: in vitro stimulation with specific CMV peptide epitopes to enrich CMV-specific T cells. CDR1 and CDR2 were assigned from the germline V gene (reference sequence) as DFQATT and SNEGSKA. Trimming takes 3 bases from V and 6 bases from J, and the germline ends sit 12 bases apart. From its cysteine to its phenylalanine, the CDR3 spans 13 amino acids. The only DNA kept is the CDR3, 39 bases in frame from the first base. Sequencing was carried out with an Illumina HiSeq 1500. TCRdb took the public reads, trimmed them with fastp at Q25, ran MiXCR for clone calling and kept in-frame beta chains. A single entry per CDR3 protein holds the most common genes and DNA from its merged rows. A total of under 450,000 distinct CDR3 sequences appear in this sample, about 32% of them only once. The ten largest clones take up less than 15% of the sample.

The source material was cultured PBMCs, sampled from culture after CMV antigen stimulation. The clonotype comes from a human donor in good health (CMV status not recorded). Some clones in this sample may be carry-over from other donors' samples. Recombination joined TRBV20-1 with TRBJ1-5; D gene: possibly TRBD1, on 5 matching bases. The DNA sequence follows: TGCAGTGCTAGTAGGTCAGGGAGTCAGCCCCAGCATTTT. The resulting protein is CSASRSGSQPQHF.